A single sample is the source of the 28 T cell receptor beta chains below, sequenced in a study of PD-1 blockade in classical Hodgkin lymphoma. Time point specified: cycle 4 day 1 (C4D1), after 6 weeks of nivolumab. Each patient's relapse followed autologous stem cell transplantation, and brentuximab vedotin exposure varied. With magnetic negative selection, CD4+ T cells were purified from PBMCs that had been thawed. Using immunoSEQ multiplex PCR, the repertoire was profiled, and TCRdb retains in-frame clones only, with some absent. The sample holds under 30,000 clones, about 85% seen once. Sequenced here: CD4+ T cells from blood, sampled before the fourth cycle of nivolumab. The receptors originated from a human donor with classical Hodgkin lymphoma.

This clone showed up just a few times. The chain has TRBV27 and TRBJ2-5; no clear D gene. The germline V and J ends were trimmed by 2 bases and 1 base, with 14 bases remaining between them. CDR1 and CDR2 (germline): MNHEY, SMNVEV (reference sequence). The CDR3 has 16 residues. As DNA, the CDR3 is TGTGCCAGCAGTTTACTACCCTTCGGGTTCCAAGAGACCCAGTACTTC. Protein: CASSLLPFGFQETQYF.

The rearrangement joins TRBV6-6 to TRBJ2-7; D is ambiguous. V gave up 0 bases and J gave up 6 bases, with 6 bases separating them. Germline CDR1 reads MNHNY; CDR2 reads SVGAGI (reference sequence). This CDR3 contains 12 residues. CDR3 nucleotides: TGTGCCAGCAGTTACTCTGGGTCCGAGCAGTACTTC. It specifies CASSYSGSEQYF.

This sequence joins TRBV7-2 and TRBJ1-2, with a possible D match to TRBD1 (6 bases). The germline gives CDR1 SGHTA, CDR2 FQGNSA. This CDR3 is 15 amino acids long. V lost 5 bases and J 4 bases, leaving 17 bases between the germline ends. The CDR3 here is CASSRTVGGSYGYTF. CDR3 DNA sequence: TGTGCCAGCAGCCGGACAGTAGGGGGTTCCTATGGCTACACCTTC.

J is TRBJ2-7 and V is TRBV2; D remains unclear. The CDR3 length is 11 residues. V was cut by 7 bases and J by 4 bases, with 8 bases left in between. Germline loops: CDR1 SNHLY, CDR2 FYNNEI. The CDR3 sequence is CASNFGYEQYF. The CDR3 DNA sequence: TGTGCCAGCAACTTCGGGTACGAGCAGTACTTC.

The count of this clone is one. This chain uses TRBV27 with TRBJ2-5; 8 bases map to TRBD2. CDR3 length: 17 residues. With 5 bases clipped from V and 0 bases from J, the junction kept 11 bases outside the gene matches. Looked up from germline, CDR1 is MNHEY and CDR2 is SMNVEV (reference sequence). This chain's CDR3 is CASSPGLGKLYQETQYF. CDR3 DNA: TGTGCCAGCAGTCCGGGACTAGGGAAGCTGTACCAAGAGACCCAGTACTTC.

This chain connects TRBV7-8 to TRBJ2-2; 16 bases are a match to TRBD2. CDR1 is SGHVS, CDR2 FQNEAQ, per germline. Germline trimming cut 5 bases from V and 6 bases from J; bases unmatched to any gene: 12. This CDR3 is built from 19 residues. CDR3 loop: CASSPKGLAGGPVPGELFF. CDR3 nucleotides: TGTGCCAGCAGCCCAAAGGGACTAGCGGGAGGGCCTGTCCCCGGGGAGCTGTTTTTT.

A few counts support this clone. This sequence joins TRBV7-9 and TRBJ1-2, with TRBD1 identical over 7 bases. CDR1 and CDR2 (germline): SEHNR, FQNEAQ (reference sequence). V lost 1 base to trimming and J lost 6 bases; unmatched junction nucleotides: 8. The length of the CDR3 is 15 residues. The CDR3 DNA sequence: TGTGCCAGCAGCTTAGGAGGGGACAGTTCAGATGGCTACACCTTC. It is translated as CASSLGGDSSDGYTF.

The CDR3: CASSPLAGDTGELFF. The CDR3 nucleotides read TGTGCCAGCTCTCCGCTAGCGGGAGACACCGGGGAGCTGTTTTTT. V usage is TRBV18 and J usage is TRBJ2-2; 10 bases are shared with TRBD2. V was clipped by 6 bases and J by 3 bases; unmatched bases: 4. Germline CDR1 is KGHSH and CDR2 is LQKENI. The CDR3 totals 15 residues.

The chain carries TRBV7-3 and TRBJ2-7; 9 nucleotides match TRBD1. The CDR3 extends over 15 amino acids. In germline, CDR1 is SGHTA, CDR2 FQGTGA. V shed 3 bases and J 4 bases; nucleotides not matched to a gene: 7. CDR3 region: CASSLTGGGLYEQYF. Written as DNA, the CDR3 is TGTGCCAGCAGCTTGACAGGGGGAGGCCTTTACGAGCAGTACTTC.

The V gene is TRBV28, the J gene TRBJ2-5, with 11 positions matching TRBD1. V lost 5 bases, J lost 4 bases, and 15 bases stayed unmatched. Germline V gene sequence: CDR1 MDHEN, CDR2 SYDVKM. This CDR3 spans 18 amino acids. The DNA for the CDR3 is TGTGCCAGCAGTACTTATAGGTGGACAGGGGGCATTCGAGAGACCCAGTACTTC. Translated, it gives CASSTYRWTGGIRETQYF.

The chain employs TRBV7-8 and TRBJ1-4, with D unclear. The ends were cut back, 4 bases at V and 8 bases at J, with 11 bases in the middle. CDR3 length: 13 residues. The germline CDR1 and CDR2 sequences are SGHVS and FQNEAQ. The CDR3 sequence is CASSSHLPEKLFF. DNA for the CDR3: TGTGCCAGCAGCTCCCACCTTCCGGAAAAACTGTTTTTT.

The rearrangement joins TRBV6-5 to TRBJ1-3; D not resolved. This CDR3 has 15 residues. CDR1 MNHEY and CDR2 SVGAGI come from the germline V gene. V shed 8 bases and J shed 4 bases, with 18 bases lying between them. The CDR3 spells CASLPGPGGGNTIYF. CDR3 coding DNA: TGTGCCAGCCTACCCGGGCCTGGAGGAGGAAACACCATATATTTT.

The chain is built from TRBV5-6 and TRBJ1-4, with 7 nucleotides matching TRBD1. Trimming took 4 bases from V and 5 from J; bases not matched to a gene: 8. The CDR3 spans 15 residues. Germline V CDR1 and CDR2: SGHDT, YYEEEE. The CDR3 loop reads CASSLTRGRNEKLFF. CDR3 coding DNA: TGTGCCAGCAGCCTCACCAGGGGGAGAAATGAAAAACTGTTTTTT.

J is TRBJ2-5 and V is TRBV7-9, with 9 bases aligning to TRBD1. With V trimmed by 0 bases and J by 7 bases, 15 bases remained unmatched. The germline V gene has CDR1 SEHNR and CDR2 FQNEAQ (reference sequence). The CDR3 sequence is 18 residues long. The CDR3 nucleotides read TGTGCCAGCAGCTTAGCATACAACCCGGGACAGGGTGGTGTGACCCAGTACTTC. Its protein is CASSLAYNPGQGGVTQYF. The full variable domain, its missing parts supplied by reference TRBV7-9 and TRBJ2-5, is DTGVSQNPRHKITKRGQNVTFRCDPISEHNRLYWYRQTLGQGPEFLTYFQNEAQLEKSRLLSDRFSAERPKGSFSTLEIQRTEQGDSAMYLCASSLAYNPGQGGVTQYFGPGTRLLVL.

The chain has TRBV28 and TRBJ2-7; 13 nucleotides agree with TRBD2. V shed 6 bases, J shed 0 bases, and the junction held 8 bases outside the gene matches. This CDR3 spans 17 amino acids. Germline values: CDR1 MDHEN, CDR2 SYDVKM. For the CDR3, the DNA is TGTGCCAGCAGCCCGGGACTAGCGGGATTAAGCTCCTACGAGCAGTACTTC. Protein: CASSPGLAGLSSYEQYF.

This clone has a single count. The V gene is TRBV13, the J gene TRBJ1-2; D is undetermined. This CDR3 region has 13 residues. In germline, CDR1 is PRHDT, CDR2 FYEKMQ (reference sequence). V was cut by 4 bases and J by 4 bases, with 10 bases left in between. In DNA form, the CDR3 reads TGTGCCAGCAGCTCAGGTGGCCTCTATGGCTACACCTTC. Its protein is CASSSGGLYGYTF.

The rearrangement links TRBV19 to TRBJ1-6, with 7 bases that match TRBD1. This CDR3 has 14 residues. V shed 3 bases and J 8 bases; nucleotides not matched to a gene: 4. Per the germline V gene, CDR1 is LNHDA and CDR2 is SQIVND (reference sequence). CDR3 region: CASSMRQGDSPLHF. DNA for the CDR3: TGTGCCAGTAGTATGCGTCAGGGGGATTCACCCCTCCACTTT. The variable domain in full, completed from reference TRBV19 and TRBJ1-6, reads DGGITQSPKYLFRKEGQNVTLSCEQNLNHDAMYWYRQDPGQGLRLIYYSQIVNDFQKGDIAEGYSVSREKKESFPLTVTSAQKNPTAFYLCASSMRQGDSPLHFGNGTRLTVT.

This clone occurred a few times. The gene calls are TRBV11-2 and TRBJ1-2; 8 bases line up with TRBD1. The V gene end was trimmed by 1 base and the J gene end by 3 bases; junction bases not matched to a gene: 7. CDR3 length: 16 residues. CDR1 and CDR2 (germline): SGHAT, FQNNGV. The CDR3: CASSLADGQGYYGYTF. CDR3 bases: TGTGCCAGCAGCTTAGCGGATGGACAGGGATACTATGGCTACACCTTC.

J is TRBJ2-2 and V is TRBV28, with D perhaps matching TRBD2 (6 bases). CDR1 and CDR2 from the germline V gene are MDHEN and SYDVKM. The V and J ends lost 6 bases and 0 bases respectively, with 14 bases between them. This CDR3 has 16 amino acids. The CDR3: CASRVGGITNTGELFF. In DNA form, the CDR3 reads TGTGCCAGCAGGGTTGGGGGGATAACGAACACCGGGGAGCTGTTTTTT.

V is TRBV6-6 and J is TRBJ2-7, with 14 bases lining up with TRBD2. CDR1 and CDR2 (germline): MNHNY, SVGAGI (reference sequence). This CDR3 contains 15 residues. J gave up 6 bases and V 5 bases, and 6 bases lay outside the gene matches. The CDR3 DNA reads TGTGCCAGCAGTACGACTAGCGGGAGGGTGCGCGAGCAGTACTTC. This codes for CASSTTSGRVREQYF.

The chain joins TRBV5-1 to TRBJ2-7; 12 bases are a match to TRBD2. The CDR3 loop spans 14 amino acids. With V trimmed by 4 bases and J by 4 bases, 3 bases remained unmatched. The V gene's germline CDR1 is SGHRS and CDR2 YFSETQ. This CDR3 is CASSPGTSGYEQYF. The CDR3 region has the DNA TGCGCCAGCAGCCCAGGGACTAGCGGGTACGAGCAGTACTTC.

The chain links TRBV9 to TRBJ2-7; maybe TRBD1 (5 bases). V lost 0 bases to trimming and J lost 6 bases, with 10 bases between them. The CDR3 sequence is 13 residues long. Germline V lookup: CDR1 SGDLS, CDR2 YYNGEE. Written as DNA, the CDR3 is TGTGCCAGCAGCGTAGAGGGGTGGTCCGAGCAGTACTTC. Amino acid sequence: CASSVEGWSEQYF.

CDR3 DNA: TGCAGCGTTAGCGGGGGGGTATCCACCGGGGAGCTGTTTTTT. Translating gives CSVSGGVSTGELFF. The V gene is TRBV29-1, the J gene TRBJ2-2, with TRBD2 matching over 10 bases. The J segment lost 4 bases and the V segment lost 5 bases, leaving 4 bases of the junction unmatched. The length of the CDR3 is 14 residues. Germline V CDR1 and CDR2: SQVTM, ANQGSEA.

This chain joins TRBV5-1 and TRBJ2-2, with 12 bases fitting TRBD2. CDR1 is SGHRS and CDR2 is YFSETQ in the germline V gene. The trim removed 1 base at V and 7 bases at J, leaving 8 bases unmatched. The CDR3 has 17 residues. The DNA for the CDR3 is TGCGCCAGCAGCTTGCTCGGACTAGCGGGAAAGGGCGGGGAGCTGTTTTTT. Translating gives CASSLLGLAGKGGELFF.

The V and J genes are TRBV6-1 and TRBJ1-1, with D unclear. V was trimmed by 0 bases and J by 3 bases, leaving 11 bases between them. Germline lookup yields CDR1 MNHNS and CDR2 SASEGT. The CDR3 length is 15 residues. The CDR3 region has the DNA TGTGCCAGCAGTGAAGCGTGGTTGGGCCACACTGAAGCTTTCTTT. Translated, it gives CASSEAWLGHTEAFF.

This chain uses TRBV28 with TRBJ1-2; TRBD1 is a possible D gene (6 bases). V lost 11 bases and J 2 bases, leaving 9 bases between the germline ends. Germline lookup yields CDR1 MDHEN and CDR2 SYDVKM. This CDR3 comprises 11 residues. CDR3 coding DNA: TGTGCCGAGGGGGGGAACTATGGCTACACCTTC. This codes for CAEGGNYGYTF.

The chain carries TRBV2 and TRBJ2-3; perhaps TRBD1 as D (5 bases). Germline values: CDR1 SNHLY, CDR2 FYNNEI. The CDR3 is 15 amino acids. Trimming removed 7 bases at V and 4 bases at J, with 18 bases between. DNA of the CDR3: TGTGCCAGCACCCCAGGGCAGGTCAGCTCAGATACGCAGTATTTT. Translated, it gives CASTPGQVSSDTQYF.

This clone was counted only a few times. This chain joins TRBV14 and TRBJ1-1, with D possibly matching TRBD1 (6 bases). Looked up from germline, CDR1 is SGHDN and CDR2 is FVKESK. The CDR3 is made up of 13 amino acids. V lost 2 bases and J 8 bases, leaving 12 bases between the germline ends. The CDR3 DNA follows: TGTGCCAGCAGCCAATATAGTGGGACAGAAGCTTTCTTT. Protein: CASSQYSGTEAFF.